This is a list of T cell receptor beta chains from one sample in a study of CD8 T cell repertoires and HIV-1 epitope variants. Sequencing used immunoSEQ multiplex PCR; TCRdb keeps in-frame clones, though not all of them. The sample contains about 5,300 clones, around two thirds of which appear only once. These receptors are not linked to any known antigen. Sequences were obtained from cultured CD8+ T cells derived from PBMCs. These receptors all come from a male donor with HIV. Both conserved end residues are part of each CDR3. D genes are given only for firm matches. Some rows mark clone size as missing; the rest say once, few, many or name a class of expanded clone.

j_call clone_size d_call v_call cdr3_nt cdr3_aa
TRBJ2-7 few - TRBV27 TGTGCCAGCAGTCGGCTAGACTCCTACGAGCAGTACTTC CASSRLDSYEQYF
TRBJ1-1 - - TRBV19 TGTGCCAGTAGTCCCGGCGTTAACACTGAAGCTTTCTTT CASSPGVNTEAFF
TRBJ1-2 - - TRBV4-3 TGCGCCAGCAGCCAAGAGGTCGGGCAGGGGTTGTACTATGGCTACACCTTC CASSQEVGQGLYYGYTF
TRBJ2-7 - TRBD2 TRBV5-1 TGCGCCAGCAGCCTGGGACTAGCGGGAGGGGGTGAGTACGAGCAGTACTTC CASSLGLAGGGEYEQYF
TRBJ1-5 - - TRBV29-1 TGCAGCGTTGGGGGGGGGATCGACAGGAGCAATCAGCCCCAGCATTTT CSVGGGIDRSNQPQHF
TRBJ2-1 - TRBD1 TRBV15 TGTGCCACCAGTCTCTACAGGGGGCTCGACAATGAGCAGTTCTTC CATSLYRGLDNEQFF
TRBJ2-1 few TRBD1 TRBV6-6 TGTGCCAGCAGTTACCGACAGGGCGAATACAATGAGCAGTTCTTC CASSYRQGEYNEQFF
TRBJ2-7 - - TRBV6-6 TGTGCCAGCAGACCTATTGGGGGCTACGAGCAGTACTTC CASRPIGGYEQYF
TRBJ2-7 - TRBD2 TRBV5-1 TGCGCCAGCAGTCAAGTCATCTCGAGCGGGAGCTCAGCCTACGAGCAGTACTTC CASSQVISSGSSAYEQYF
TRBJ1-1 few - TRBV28 TGTGCCAGCAGTTTTCGGAGGACGGGGGGCTTCTTT CASSFRRTGGFF
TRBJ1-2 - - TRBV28 TGTGCCAGCAGTTCGCAAGGGTATGGCTACACCTTC CASSSQGYGYTF
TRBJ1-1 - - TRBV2 TGTGCCAGCAGTGAAAAACCAGGAAACACTGAAGCTTTCTTT CASSEKPGNTEAFF
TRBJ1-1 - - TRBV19 TGTGCCAGTACCCGGGACCGGGGGAACACTGAAGCTTTCTTT CASTRDRGNTEAFF
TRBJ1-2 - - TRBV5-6 TGTGCCAGCAGCTGGTCGGGTTCCGATGGCTACACCTTC CASSWSGSDGYTF
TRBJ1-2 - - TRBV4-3 TGCGCCAGCAGCCAAGATCTAAGCCAGGGGTATGGCTACACCTTC CASSQDLSQGYGYTF
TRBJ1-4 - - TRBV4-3 TGCGCCAGCAGCCAATTCCTCGGGGCAGAGAATGAAAAACTGTTTTTT CASSQFLGAENEKLFF